The 23 T cell receptor beta chains presented below share a single source sample, sequenced in a study of cytomegalovirus exposure and HLA in healthy donors. Produced via immunoSEQ multiplex PCR; TCRdb's table is partial and in-frame only. The sample consists of 150,000 to 180,000 clones, 86% of them appearing once. The sample taken for sequencing was PBMCs. These receptors all stem from a man aged 18-30 years in good health and CMV-seropositive.

The chain joins TRBV7-2 to TRBJ1-1, with 8 bases identical to TRBD1. J was trimmed by 0 bases and V by 4 bases; bases with no gene match: 4. The V gene's germline CDR1 is SGHTA and CDR2 FQGNSA. The CDR3 loop spans 15 amino acids. CDR3 amino acids: CASSSRTGMNTEAFF. The CDR3 DNA is TGTGCCAGCAGCTCCCGGACAGGGATGAACACTGAAGCTTTCTTT.

The chain recombines TRBV27 with TRBJ1-4, with a tentative D call TRBD1 (6 bases). This CDR3 has 16 residues. Trimming cost V 4 bases and J 0 bases, with 12 bases left between them. Per the germline V gene, CDR1 is MNHEY and CDR2 is SMNVEV (reference sequence). Written as DNA, the CDR3 is TGTGCCAGCAGTTCCAGGGACATCCCAACTAATGAAAAACTGTTTTTT. The encoded protein is CASSSRDIPTNEKLFF.

In its sample, this clone was seen a few times. The rearrangement links TRBV7-2 to TRBJ1-2; 8 bases map to TRBD1. The CDR3 covers 15 residues. V shed 4 bases and J 7 bases; nucleotides not matched to a gene: 11. The germline V gene encodes CDR1 SGHTA and CDR2 FQGNSA. CDR3 loop: CASSSIRTGPGGYTF. The CDR3 DNA reads TGTGCCAGCAGCTCCATCCGGACAGGGCCAGGTGGCTACACCTTC.

The J gene is TRBJ1-2, the V gene TRBV6-1; TRBD1 matches at 8 bases. With V trimmed by 5 bases and J by 4 bases, 6 bases remained unmatched. The CDR3 is made up of 14 amino acids. CDR1 and CDR2 from the germline V gene are MNHNS and SASEGT. CDR3 amino acids: CASSFLQGAYGYTF. DNA for the CDR3: TGTGCCAGCAGTTTCCTTCAGGGGGCCTATGGCTACACCTTC.

The chain employs TRBV4-1 and TRBJ2-5; perhaps TRBD2 as D (5 bases). The CDR3 covers 13 residues. Per germline, CDR1 MGHRA and CDR2 YSYEKL. V dropped 2 bases and J dropped 9 bases, with 13 bases sitting between them. CDR3 residues: CASSQMSLGAQYF. As DNA, the CDR3 is TGCGCCAGCAGCCAAATGAGCCTCGGGGCCCAGTACTTC.

The J gene is TRBJ2-3, the V gene TRBV5-4; D ambiguous. CDR1 is SGHNT and CDR2 is YYREEE in the germline V gene (reference sequence). Trimming stripped 4 bases from V and 6 bases from J, with 9 bases between. This CDR3 has 12 amino acids. Here the CDR3 reads CASSLEVDTQYF. The CDR3 nucleotides read TGTGCCAGCAGCCTTGAGGTGGATACGCAGTATTTT.

This chain connects TRBV27 to TRBJ2-4; D is possibly TRBD1 (6 bases). Trimming removed 2 bases from V and 0 bases from J, with 17 bases in between. The CDR3 loop spans 18 amino acids. Per germline, CDR1 MNHEY and CDR2 SMNVEV (reference sequence). CDR3 amino acids: CASSLGLPAGAAKNIQYF. In nucleotides, the CDR3 is TGTGCCAGCAGTTTAGGTCTCCCCGCAGGGGCAGCCAAAAACATTCAGTACTTC.

The V gene is TRBV9, the J gene TRBJ1-5; maybe TRBD1 (6 bases). Trimming shortened V by 3 bases and J by 7 bases, and 17 bases separated the two germline ends. The CDR3 has 15 residues. Per germline, CDR1 SGDLS and CDR2 YYNGEE. As DNA, the CDR3 is TGTGCCAGCAGCGCCGCCCCAGGGGCAGGCCAGCCCCAGCATTTT. Protein product: CASSAAPGAGQPQHF.

This clone has only one observation. CDR3 residues: CASSLSPPSSYNSPLHF. The CDR3 region has the DNA TGTGCCAGCAGTTTATCCCCCCCGAGCTCCTATAATTCACCCCTCCACTTT. The chain recombines TRBV27 with TRBJ1-6; D is unclear. CDR3 length: 17 amino acids. CDR1 is MNHEY, CDR2 SMNVEV, per germline (reference sequence). V gave up 0 bases and J gave up 0 bases, with 9 bases separating them.

The V call is TRBV2, the J call TRBJ1-1, with D uncertain. The ends were cut back, 7 bases at V and 0 bases at J, with 12 bases in the middle. The CDR3 loop spans 14 amino acids. Germline V gene lookup returns CDR1 SNHLY and CDR2 FYNNEI. The CDR3 nucleotides are TGTGCCAGCAAGTGGCGGGTGATGAACACTGAAGCTTTCTTT. Amino acid sequence: CASKWRVMNTEAFF.

As DNA, the CDR3 is TGTGCCAGTAGTATAGAAGGAAGGGGGACCCCAGATACGCAGTATTTT. As protein: CASSIEGRGTPDTQYF. The chain uses TRBV19 and TRBJ2-3, with D tentatively TRBD1 (6 bases). The CDR3 covers 16 residues. The germline V gene encodes CDR1 LNHDA and CDR2 SQIVND (reference sequence). Trimming shortened V by 0 bases and J by 4 bases, and 14 bases separated the two germline ends. The full variable domain, completed using reference TRBV19 and TRBJ2-3, is DGGITQSPKYLFRKEGQNVTLSCEQNLNHDAMYWYRQDPGQGLRLIYYSQIVNDFQKGDIAEGYSVSREKKESFPLTVTSAQKNPTAFYLCASSIEGRGTPDTQYFGPGTRLTVL.

The V call is TRBV5-6, the J call TRBJ2-1, with D possibly being TRBD2 (5 bases). V shed 0 bases and J shed 9 bases, with 13 bases lying between them. Germline-derived CDR1 and CDR2 are SGHDT and YYEEEE. The CDR3 extends over 14 amino acids. The DNA for the CDR3 is TGTGCCAGCAGCTTGGATTACTCAGGACTTGAGCAGTTCTTC. Translated: CASSLDYSGLEQFF.

V is TRBV5-5 and J is TRBJ2-7; D ambiguous. The V end was cut by 6 bases, the J end by 6 bases, with 16 bases between. CDR3 length equals 13 residues. Germline V gene data show CDR1 as SGHKS and CDR2 as YYEKEE (reference sequence). The CDR3 bases are TGTGCCAGCATCCTATCTCCGGGTTTCGAGCAGTACTTC. Translation: CASILSPGFEQYF.

The rearrangement joins TRBV7-2 to TRBJ1-2; D is ambiguous. In germline, CDR1 is SGHTA, CDR2 FQGNSA. V was cut by 5 bases and J by 8 bases, with 21 bases left in between. The CDR3 loop spans 15 amino acids. CDR3 loop: CASSPLTHGGRGYTF. The CDR3 DNA sequence: TGTGCCAGCAGCCCACTTACACACGGAGGGCGAGGCTACACCTTC.

This clone was seen a handful of times. This chain connects TRBV11-2 to TRBJ1-2, with D possibly matching TRBD1 (5 bases). Germline V lookup: CDR1 SGHAT, CDR2 FQNNGV. The V gene lost 2 bases and the J gene lost 4 bases, with 11 bases spanning the gap. The CDR3 consists of 14 residues. The CDR3 sequence is CASSLMGGVYGYTF. CDR3 DNA: TGTGCCAGCAGCTTAATGGGGGGAGTCTATGGCTACACCTTC.

The J gene is TRBJ1-2, the V gene TRBV6-1; tentative D call: TRBD1 (5 bases). CDR1 is MNHNS, CDR2 SASEGT, per germline. The CDR3 sequence is 16 residues long. V shed 0 bases and J shed 4 bases, with 15 bases lying between them. The CDR3 sequence is CASSEAMDIKFYGYTF. CDR3 sequence (DNA): TGTGCCAGCAGTGAAGCTATGGACATAAAATTCTATGGCTACACCTTC.

The chain couples TRBV6-6 to TRBJ1-1; 7 bases fit TRBD1. J lost 1 base, V lost 5 bases, and 10 bases had no gene match. Per germline, CDR1 MNHNY and CDR2 SVGAGI (reference sequence). This CDR3 is 16 amino acids long. The CDR3 loop is CASSTRDSAANTEAFF. As DNA, the CDR3 is TGTGCCAGCAGTACTCGGGACAGCGCAGCGAACACTGAAGCTTTCTTT.

This chain links TRBV18 with TRBJ1-1; TRBD1 is a possible D gene (6 bases). Germline-derived CDR1 and CDR2 are KGHSH and LQKENI. There are 15 residues in the CDR3. The ends were cut back, 6 bases at V and 0 bases at J, with 14 bases in the middle. CDR3 coding DNA: TGTGCCAGCTCGTCAGGGGCTCTAATGAACACTGAAGCTTTCTTT. Protein sequence: CASSSGALMNTEAFF.

This clone has just one count. The chain joins TRBV10-1 to TRBJ2-7, with TRBD1 matching 12 bases. V trimming: 7 bases; J trimming: 6 bases; junction bases outside the gene matches: 10. The CDR3 is 15 amino acids. The V gene's germline CDR1 is WNHNN and CDR2 SYGVQD (reference sequence). The CDR3 is CASNTGQGATGEQYF. The CDR3 DNA sequence: TGCGCCAGCAATACGGGACAGGGGGCGACGGGCGAGCAGTACTTC.

This clone was seen just once. The chain uses TRBV5-1 and TRBJ1-1, with a tentative D call TRBD1 (5 bases). V dropped 2 bases and J dropped 0 bases, with 14 bases sitting between them. This CDR3 contains 16 residues. CDR1 and CDR2 (germline): SGHRS, YFSETQ. CDR3 loop: CASSLTVPGVNTEAFF. CDR3 DNA sequence: TGCGCCAGCAGCTTAACGGTCCCGGGGGTGAACACTGAAGCTTTCTTT.

The chain employs TRBV27 and TRBJ2-7, with D perhaps TRBD1 (5 bases). Trimming shortened V by 6 bases and J by 4 bases, and 13 bases separated the two germline ends. Germline V gene data show CDR1 as MNHEY and CDR2 as SMNVEV (reference sequence). The CDR3 runs to 13 residues. The CDR3 region is CASSPGHGYEQYF. The CDR3 DNA reads as TGTGCCAGCAGCCCAGGGCATGGTTACGAGCAGTACTTC.

This rearrangement joins TRBV19 to TRBJ2-3; 9 bases agree with TRBD1. J lost 3 bases, V lost 3 bases, and 7 bases had no gene match. Germline V gene lookup returns CDR1 LNHDA and CDR2 SQIVND (reference sequence). CDR3 length: 16 residues. This chain's CDR3 is CASSIIQGARTDTQYF. Written as DNA, the CDR3 is TGTGCCAGTAGTATCATACAGGGGGCAAGGACAGATACGCAGTATTTT.

The DNA for the CDR3 is TGTGCCAGCCCGAGGGGGGGTGGCTACACCTTC. Translated: CASPRGGGYTF. This chain uses TRBV25-1 with TRBJ1-2, with D tentatively TRBD1 (6 bases). Germline V lookup: CDR1 MGHDK, CDR2 SYGVNS. The CDR3 is 11 residues long. V dropped 8 bases and J dropped 7 bases, with 11 bases sitting between them.